One and the same sample provided the 11 T cell receptor beta chains below, sequenced in a study of T-cell reconstitution after alpha-beta-depleted transplantation in children. Preparation of the TCRbeta library used unique molecular identifiers. TCRdb reanalysed the PCR reads using MiXCR and keeps one entry per CDR3 protein. The sample carries 350,000 to 500,000 distinct CDR3 sequences, around two fifths recorded once. The sample in question was PBMCs, obtained before TCRalphabeta/CD19-depleted stem cell transplant. Source of these receptors: a girl aged 2 to 10 with aplastic anemia, due to receive a stem cell transplant.

The gene calls are TRBV20-1 and TRBJ1-2, with D possibly TRBD1 on 6 matching bases. CDR1 is DFQATT and CDR2 is SNEGSKA in the germline V gene (reference sequence). Trimming stripped 4 bases from V and 10 bases from J, with 13 bases between. This CDR3 comprises 11 residues. The CDR3 is CSAIRQVDYTF. DNA for the CDR3: TGCAGTGCTATTAGACAGGTAGACTACACCTTC.

This clonotype was found many times. The V and J genes are TRBV12-3 or TRBV12-4 and TRBJ2-7; D might be TRBD2 (5 bases). The CDR3 sequence is 16 residues long. The V end lost 0 bases, the J end lost 5 bases, and 17 bases lay between the germline ends. As DNA, the CDR3 is TGTGCCAGCAGTTTAGCGCGAGGGATCTCCGGGGACGAGCAGTACTTC. Amino acids: CASSLARGISGDEQYF.

This clonotype came up many times. The rearrangement links TRBV5-1 to TRBJ2-5, with 13 bases lining up with TRBD2. The CDR3 spans 19 residues. The junction had 12 bases not matched to a gene; V was cut back by 4 bases and J by 0 bases. Germline V lookup: CDR1 SGHRS, CDR2 YFSETQ. The CDR3 is CASSHGPPGTSGNQETQYF. In DNA, the CDR3 is TGCGCCAGCAGCCACGGGCCTCCTGGGACTAGCGGGAACCAAGAGACCCAGTACTTC.

The V gene is TRBV20-1, the J gene TRBJ2-3; TRBD2 matches 8 bases. The CDR3 consists of 14 residues. V dropped 3 bases and J dropped 0; count of bases not matched to a gene: 2. CDR1 and CDR2 from the germline V gene are DFQATT and SNEGSKA (reference sequence). CDR3 sequence: CSASGGRSTDTQYF. DNA of the CDR3: TGCAGTGCTAGTGGCGGGAGGAGCACAGATACGCAGTATTTT.

The chain links TRBV20-1 to TRBJ2-3; D remains ambiguous. The CDR3 runs to 13 residues. Trimming took 1 base from V and 4 from J, leaving 9 bases between them. Germline CDR1 reads DFQATT; CDR2 reads SNEGSKA (reference sequence). The CDR3 is CSARAGVADTQYF. The CDR3 nucleotides read TGCAGTGCTAGAGCCGGAGTGGCAGATACGCAGTATTTT.

The table lists this clonotype with many counts. V is TRBV20-1 and J is TRBJ2-3, with a tentative D call TRBD1 (5 bases). Trimming stripped 2 bases from V and 3 bases from J, with 15 bases between. The length of the CDR3 is 15 residues. Germline CDR1 reads DFQATT; CDR2 reads SNEGSKA (reference sequence). For the CDR3, the DNA is TGCAGTGCTAGATTGGTAGGGGTTGGGACAGATACGCAGTATTTT. Translation: CSARLVGVGTDTQYF.

The V call is TRBV29-1, the J call TRBJ2-7; D call uncertain. The germline gives CDR1 SQVTM, CDR2 ANQGSEA. The CDR3 is 11 residues long. Trimming pared 7 bases from V and 5 bases from J, leaving 12 bases between. CDR3 DNA sequence: TGCAGCGGGGGTTTGGTGGACGAGCAGTACTTC. Protein: CSGGLVDEQYF.

This clonotype occurred once. The chain combines TRBV12-3 or TRBV12-4 with TRBJ2-3; 11 bases align to TRBD2. The CDR3 loop spans 19 amino acids. J was trimmed by 0 bases and V by 1 base; bases with no gene match: 9. CDR3 amino acids: CASSLDALAGGSSTDTQYF. The DNA of the CDR3 is TGTGCCAGCAGTTTAGACGCTCTAGCGGGAGGCTCTAGCACAGATACGCAGTATTTT.

This chain uses TRBV19 with TRBJ2-1; 9 bases align to TRBD2. The germline gives CDR1 LNHDA, CDR2 SQIVND (reference sequence). This CDR3 has 14 amino acids. The junction had 4 bases not matched to a gene; V was cut back by 7 bases and J by 3 bases. CDR3 loop: CASTLAGNYNEQFF. The CDR3 DNA sequence: TGTGCCAGTACCCTAGCGGGAAACTACAATGAGCAGTTCTTC. Filled out from reference TRBV19 and TRBJ2-1, the complete variable domain reads DGGITQSPKYLFRKEGQNVTLSCEQNLNHDAMYWYRQDPGQGLRLIYYSQIVNDFQKGDIAEGYSVSREKKESFPLTVTSAQKNPTAFYLCASTLAGNYNEQFFGPGTRLTVL.

This chain joins TRBV20-1 and TRBJ2-1; D unclear. The V and J ends lost 3 bases and 4 bases respectively, with 7 bases between them. The CDR3 extends over 12 amino acids. The germline V gene encodes CDR1 DFQATT and CDR2 SNEGSKA (reference sequence). CDR3: CSASQVYNEQFF. Written as DNA, the CDR3 is TGCAGTGCTAGCCAGGTTTACAATGAGCAGTTCTTC.

This clonotype was counted between two and nine times. The CDR3 region is CASSQDRDTGELFF. The CDR3, as DNA: TGTGCCAGCAGCCAGGACAGGGACACCGGGGAGCTGTTTTTT. The rearrangement links TRBV4-2 to TRBJ2-2, with 8 positions matching TRBD1. Unmatched junction bases numbered 0, after V lost 3 bases and J lost 3 bases. Germline CDR1 is LGHNA and CDR2 is YNFKEQ. CDR3 length equals 14 residues.